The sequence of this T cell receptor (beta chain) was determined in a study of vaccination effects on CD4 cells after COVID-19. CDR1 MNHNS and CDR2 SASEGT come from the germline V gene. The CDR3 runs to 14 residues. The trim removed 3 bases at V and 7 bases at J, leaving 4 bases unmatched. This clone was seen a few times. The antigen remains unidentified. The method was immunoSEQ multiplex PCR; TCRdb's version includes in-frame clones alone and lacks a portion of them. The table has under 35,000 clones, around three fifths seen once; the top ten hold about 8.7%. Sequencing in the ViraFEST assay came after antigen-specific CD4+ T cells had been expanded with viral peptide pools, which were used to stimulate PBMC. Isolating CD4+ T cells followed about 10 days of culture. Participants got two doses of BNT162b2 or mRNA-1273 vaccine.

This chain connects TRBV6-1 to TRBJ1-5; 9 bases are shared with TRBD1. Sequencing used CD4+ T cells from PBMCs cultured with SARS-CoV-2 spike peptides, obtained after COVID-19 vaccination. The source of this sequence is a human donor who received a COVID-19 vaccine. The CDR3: CASSEGQGSQPQHF. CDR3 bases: TGTGCCAGCAGTGAGGGACAGGGAAGCCAGCCCCAGCATTTT.